This section outlines one T cell receptor beta chain sequence together with its context. The antigen is undetermined. Primers for the PCR totalled 60 Vbeta and 13 Jbeta. Original analysis: Per a later analysis, the number of unique TCR beta chains was about 80 million, of which around 10 million were shared. Method: immunoSEQ multiplex PCR; TCRdb's copy keeps in-frame clones and lacks some. The V and J calls and the clone size are those of that table, but D and trimming were determined from the DNA. The top ten hold approximately 1.5% of the sample, which has under 200,000 clones, approximately 71% seen once. With 3 bases removed from V and 7 bases from J, the gap between germline ends came to 18 bases. Germline V gene lookup returns CDR1 SGDLS and CDR2 YYNGEE. The CDR3 extends over 15 amino acids. The data were obtained in a study of cytomegalovirus exposure and HLA in healthy donors. Study background: A previous analysis identified more than 100 million unique TCR beta sequences derived from some 170 million T cells.

Broader study findings: Apparent HLA restriction characterized most CMV-associated TCR beta chains in a later analysis.

The chain employs TRBV9 and TRBJ2-3; tentatively, D is TRBD1 (8 bases). Source material: PBMCs. This clonotype originated in a man aged 45-65 years in good health and CMV-seronegative. In nucleotides, the CDR3 is TGTGCCAGCAGCGGAGGGGGGGCAGGGGGCAATACGCAGTATTTT. It encodes CASSGGGAGGNTQYF. Together with reference TRBV9 and TRBJ2-3, the CDR3 gives the full variable domain: DSGVTQTPKHLITATGQRVTLRCSPRSGDLSVYWYQQSLDQGLQFLIQYYNGEERAKGNILERFSAQQFPDLHSELNLSSLELGDSALYFCASSGGGAGGNTQYFGPGTRLTVL.